One T cell receptor (beta chain) is described in this entry. Per the original methods: In papillary thyroid cancer, a distant-metastasis classifier was built using CDR3 differences across clinicopathological groups. TCRdb re-called clones via MiXCR from the PCR reads. The V and J calls, along with clone size, are taken from TCRdb and not from the paper's own processing. The sample shows 70,000 or so clones, 13% to 15% of them seen only once. Germline assignment: CDR1 WNHNN and CDR2 SYGVQD (reference sequence). This CDR3 spans 13 amino acids. The ends were cut back, 2 bases at V and 2 bases at J, with 3 bases in the middle. The data derive from a study of metastatic and nonmetastatic thyroid tumors. Study summary: Across peripheral blood and tumor or nodule tissue samples taken from malignant and benign thyroid patients, the repertoires were compared with one another.

Patients were all untreated before their thyroid surgery. The sequenced sample consisted of blood. The source is a male donor with papillary thyroid cancer or a benign thyroid nodule (not recorded which). Some clones in this sample may be carry-over from other donors' samples. The chain carries TRBV10-1 and TRBJ2-2, with D unclear. The chain's CDR3 is CASSERNTGELFF. CDR3 nucleotide sequence: TGCGCCAGCAGTGAGCGAAACACCGGGGAGCTGTTTTTT.